This T cell receptor beta chain appears in the sequencing data of a study of T cell repertoires in cytomegalovirus infection. Study in general: An indication of both CMV infection and matching HLA type came from public TCR beta signatures.

Of note for this clonotype: The antigen is unknown.

TCRdb re-called the reads through MiXCR, storing one row per CDR3 protein. The sample includes about 830,000 distinct CDR3 sequences, 32% of them seen just once. The study's findings and limits: HLA-C-restricted, CMV-specific TCR beta clonotypes were dominant ex vivo.

The source material was cultured CD8+ T cells from PBMCs, sampled from culture after CMV antigen stimulation. The clonotype originates from a human donor in good health (CMV status not recorded). Some clones in this sample may be carry-over from other donors' samples.

The CDR3 loop is CASSIHVLSSYNEQFF. CDR3 coding DNA: TGTGCCAGTAGTATACATGTTCTGAGCTCCTACAATGAGCAGTTCTTC. V and J are TRBV19 and TRBJ2-1; no firm D call. V lost 2 bases and J lost 0, with 11 bases in between. Germline V gene lookup returns CDR1 LNHDA and CDR2 SQIVND (reference sequence). This CDR3 contains 16 residues.